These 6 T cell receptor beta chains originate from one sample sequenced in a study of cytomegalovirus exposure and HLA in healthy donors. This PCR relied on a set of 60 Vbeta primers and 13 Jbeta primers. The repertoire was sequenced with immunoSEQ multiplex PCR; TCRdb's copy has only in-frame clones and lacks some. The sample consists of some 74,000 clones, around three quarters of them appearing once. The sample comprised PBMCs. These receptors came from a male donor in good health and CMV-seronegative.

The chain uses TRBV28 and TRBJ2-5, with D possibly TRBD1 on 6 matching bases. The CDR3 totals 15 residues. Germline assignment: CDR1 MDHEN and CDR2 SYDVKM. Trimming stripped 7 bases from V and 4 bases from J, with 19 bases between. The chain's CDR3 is CASITGPGVGETQYF. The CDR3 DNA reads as TGTGCCAGCATCACAGGGCCCGGGGTGGGAGAGACCCAGTACTTC.

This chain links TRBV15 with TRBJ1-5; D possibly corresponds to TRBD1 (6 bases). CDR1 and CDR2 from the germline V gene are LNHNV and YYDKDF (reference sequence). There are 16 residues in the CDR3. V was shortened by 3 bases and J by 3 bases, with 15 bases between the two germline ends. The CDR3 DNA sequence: TGTGCCACCAGCAGTACGCGGACAGCCCACAATCAGCCCCAGCATTTT. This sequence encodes CATSSTRTAHNQPQHF.

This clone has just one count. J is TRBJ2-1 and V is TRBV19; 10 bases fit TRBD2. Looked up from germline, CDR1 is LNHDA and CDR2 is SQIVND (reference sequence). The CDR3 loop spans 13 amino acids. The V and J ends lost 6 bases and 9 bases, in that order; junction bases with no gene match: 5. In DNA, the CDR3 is TGTGCCAGTAGCTCTAGCGGGGGCAGTGAGCAGTTCTTC. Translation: CASSSSGGSEQFF.

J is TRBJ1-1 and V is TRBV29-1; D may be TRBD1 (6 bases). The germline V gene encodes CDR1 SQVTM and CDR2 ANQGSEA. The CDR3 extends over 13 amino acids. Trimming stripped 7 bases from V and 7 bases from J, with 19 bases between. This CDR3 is CSAVRTANYEAFF. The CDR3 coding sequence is TGCAGCGCTGTACGGACAGCCAACTATGAAGCTTTCTTT.

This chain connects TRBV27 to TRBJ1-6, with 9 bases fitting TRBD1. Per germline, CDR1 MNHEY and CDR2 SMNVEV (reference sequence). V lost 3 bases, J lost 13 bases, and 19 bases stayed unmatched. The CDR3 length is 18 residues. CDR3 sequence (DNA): TGTGCCAGCAGTTTTTTGGGGGGACAGGGTTATTCAGATGAGCCCCTCCACTTT. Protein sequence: CASSFLGGQGYSDEPLHF.

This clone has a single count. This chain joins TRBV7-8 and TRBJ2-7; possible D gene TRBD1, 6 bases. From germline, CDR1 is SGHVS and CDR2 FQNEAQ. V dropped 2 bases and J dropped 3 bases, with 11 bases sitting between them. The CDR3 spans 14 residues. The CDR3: CASSLTLDSYEQYF. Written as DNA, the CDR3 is TGTGCCAGCAGCTTAACTTTGGACAGCTACGAGCAGTACTTC.